This T cell receptor (beta chain) was identified in a study of blood T cell repertoires in COVID-19. Trimming removed 10 bases from V and 2 bases from J, with 14 bases in between. This CDR3 contains 13 residues. Germline V gene lookup returns CDR1 MRHNA and CDR2 SNTAGT. This clone was detected once. Data came from immunoSEQ multiplex PCR; TCRdb stores just in-frame clones and leaves some out. The data hold about 46,000 clones, with 85% to 90% observed a single time. The sample consisted of peripheral blood. The receptor comes from a human donor in a cohort sampled during active COVID-19. V gene TRBV6-4 combines with J gene TRBJ2-5; possible D gene TRBD1, 6 bases. The CDR3 is CATGDRRQETQYF. CDR3 bases: TGTGCCACCGGCGACAGGAGACAAGAGACCCAGTACTTC.